The sample holds a few counts of the clone carrying this TCR beta chain. The record originates from a study of CD8+CD57+ T cells in acquired aplastic anemia. Patients included in sequencing had previously demonstrated CD8+CD57+ cell expansion by flow cytometry. TCR beta VDJ and CDR3 profiles were obtained from a genomic DNA template. TCRdb re-called the reads with MiXCR, one entry per CDR3 protein. The sample holds about 120,000 distinct CDR3 sequences; under 65% are singletons and the top ten take around 29%. The CDR3 totals 13 residues. CDR1 is KGHDR, CDR2 SFDVKD, per germline. V shed 3 bases and J shed 1 base, with 5 bases lying between them.

Input material: sorted CD4+, CD8+, or CD8+CD57+ T cells (not recorded which) from PBMCs. The V call is TRBV24-1, the J call TRBJ2-5; D is uncertain. This receptor was identified in a human donor with aplastic anemia. The CDR3, as DNA: TGTGCCACCAGTGATGGCAGCCAAGAGACCCAGTACTTC. Protein: CATSDGSQETQYF.